This note documents a single T cell receptor (beta chain) sequence. The antigen is not known. This sample was taken from a study of lymphopenia after photon versus proton radiotherapy. Findings and caveats of the study: Proton therapy kept repertoires fairly stable, unlike photons, which gained effector/memory cells. After the lymphocyte nadir, photon-treated repertoires showed oligoclonal expansion, especially of CD8+ Temra cells. A bigger post-nadir fall in TCR diversity correlated inversely with survival time in deceased patients.

Assay used: immunoSEQ multiplex PCR; TCRdb lists only in-frame clones, some missing. The sample contains some 42,000 clones, under 85% of which appear only once. Germline V gene lookup returns CDR1 SGHTA and CDR2 FQGTGA. Trimming shortened V by 5 bases and J by 2 bases, and 16 bases separated the two germline ends. The CDR3 length is 16 residues. Sequenced material: peripheral blood, taken from a patient treated with proton-based radiotherapy. This chain links TRBV7-3 with TRBJ2-1; D gene uncertain. This clonotype was sampled from a woman in her 70s with pancreatic cancer. The CDR3 is CASSPPGAGPYNEQFF. The CDR3 DNA reads as TGTGCCAGCAGCCCACCCGGAGCAGGACCCTACAATGAGCAGTTCTTC. Full variable domain (rest looked up from reference TRBV7-3 and TRBJ2-1): GAGVSQTPSNKVTEKGKYVELRCDPISGHTALYWYRQSLGQGPEFLIYFQGTGAADDSGLPNDRFFAVRPEGSVSTLKIQRTERGDSAVYLCASSPPGAGPYNEQFFGPGTRLTVL.